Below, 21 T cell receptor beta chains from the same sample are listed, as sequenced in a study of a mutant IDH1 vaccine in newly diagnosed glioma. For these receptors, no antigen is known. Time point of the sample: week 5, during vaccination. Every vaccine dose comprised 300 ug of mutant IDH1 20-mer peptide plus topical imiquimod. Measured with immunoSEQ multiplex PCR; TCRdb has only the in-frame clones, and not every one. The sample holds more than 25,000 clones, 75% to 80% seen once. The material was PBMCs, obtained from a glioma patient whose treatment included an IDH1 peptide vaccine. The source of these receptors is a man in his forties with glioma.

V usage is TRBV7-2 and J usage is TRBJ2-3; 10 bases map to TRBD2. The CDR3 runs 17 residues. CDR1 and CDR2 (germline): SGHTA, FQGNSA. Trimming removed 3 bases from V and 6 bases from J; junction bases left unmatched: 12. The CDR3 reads CASSFQTSGPLGDTQYF. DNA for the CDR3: TGTGCCAGCAGCTTCCAGACTAGCGGGCCCCTAGGGGATACGCAGTATTTT.

The CDR3 DNA follows: TGTGCCAGCAGCTTAGACAGGGGGGGCACTGAAGCTTTCTTT. Protein product: CASSLDRGGTEAFF. The rearrangement joins TRBV7-2 to TRBJ1-1, with 8 bases aligning to TRBD1. V shed 1 base and J 4 bases; nucleotides not matched to a gene: 2. The germline V gene has CDR1 SGHTA and CDR2 FQGNSA. The CDR3 sequence is 14 residues long.

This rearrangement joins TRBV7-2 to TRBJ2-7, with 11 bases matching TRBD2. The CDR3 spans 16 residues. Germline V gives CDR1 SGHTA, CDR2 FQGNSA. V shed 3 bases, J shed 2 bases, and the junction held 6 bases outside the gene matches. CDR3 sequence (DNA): TGTGCCAGCAGCTTGGCCTTGGGACTAGCGGCCTACGAGCAGTACGTC. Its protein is CASSLALGLAAYEQYV.

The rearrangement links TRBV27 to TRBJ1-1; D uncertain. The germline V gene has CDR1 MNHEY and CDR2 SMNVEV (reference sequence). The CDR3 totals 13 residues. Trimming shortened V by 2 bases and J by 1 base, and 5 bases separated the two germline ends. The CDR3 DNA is TGTGCCAGCAGTTTAAGGCAGAACACTGAAGCTTTCTTT. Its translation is CASSLRQNTEAFF.

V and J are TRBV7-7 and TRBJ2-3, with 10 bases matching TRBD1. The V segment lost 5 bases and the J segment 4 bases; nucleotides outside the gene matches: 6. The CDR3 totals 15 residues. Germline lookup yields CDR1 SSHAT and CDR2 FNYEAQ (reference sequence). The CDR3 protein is CASSRGTGAADTQYF. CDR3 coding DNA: TGTGCCAGCAGCCGGGGGACAGGGGCGGCAGATACGCAGTATTTT.

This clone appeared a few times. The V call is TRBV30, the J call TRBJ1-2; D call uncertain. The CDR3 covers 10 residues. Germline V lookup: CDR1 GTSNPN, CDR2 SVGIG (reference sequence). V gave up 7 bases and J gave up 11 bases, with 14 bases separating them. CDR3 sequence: CASQVGGYTF. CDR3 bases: TGTGCCTCCCAGGTTGGCGGGTACACCTTC. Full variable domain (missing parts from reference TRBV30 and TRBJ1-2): SQTIHQWPATLVQPVGSPLSLECTVEGTSNPNLYWYRQAAGRGLQLLFYSVGIGQISSEVPQNLSASRPQDRQFILSSKKLLLSDSGFYLCASQVGGYTFGSGTRLTVV.

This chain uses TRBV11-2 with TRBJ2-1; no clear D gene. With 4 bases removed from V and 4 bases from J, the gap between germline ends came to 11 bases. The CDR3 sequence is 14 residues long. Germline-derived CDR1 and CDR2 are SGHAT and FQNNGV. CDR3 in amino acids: CASSSQTVYNEQFF. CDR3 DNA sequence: TGTGCCAGCAGCTCCCAAACAGTGTACAATGAGCAGTTCTTC.

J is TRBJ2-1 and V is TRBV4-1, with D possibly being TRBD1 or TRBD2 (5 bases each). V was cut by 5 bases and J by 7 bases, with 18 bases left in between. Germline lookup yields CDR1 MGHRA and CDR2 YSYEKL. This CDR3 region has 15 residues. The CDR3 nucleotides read TGCGCCAGCAGCTTTAGGGGCGGGCCAAGAAATGAGCAGTTCTTC. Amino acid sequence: CASSFRGGPRNEQFF.

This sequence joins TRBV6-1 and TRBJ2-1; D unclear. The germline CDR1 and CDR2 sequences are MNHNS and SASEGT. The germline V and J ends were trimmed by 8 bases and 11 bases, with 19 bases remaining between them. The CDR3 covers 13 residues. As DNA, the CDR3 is TGTGCCAGCCTCTTGACGGACGGCAGTAAGCAGTTCTTC. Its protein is CASLLTDGSKQFF.

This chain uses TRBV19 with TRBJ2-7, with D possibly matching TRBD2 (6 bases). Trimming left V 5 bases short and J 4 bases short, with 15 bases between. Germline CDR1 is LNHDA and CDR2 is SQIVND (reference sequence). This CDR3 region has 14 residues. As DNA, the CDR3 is TGTGCCAGTAGTCCATTCGGGACTGGGTACGAGCAGTACTTC. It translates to CASSPFGTGYEQYF.

CDR3 residues: CATSGRARNNEQFF. The CDR3 region has the DNA TGTGCCACGTCAGGGAGGGCGAGGAACAATGAGCAGTTCTTC. V usage is TRBV27 and J usage is TRBJ2-1, with 7 bases fitting TRBD2. From germline, CDR1 is MNHEY and CDR2 SMNVEV (reference sequence). After removal of 10 bases from V and 5 bases from J, the junction contained 11 bases not matched to a gene. This CDR3 has 14 amino acids.

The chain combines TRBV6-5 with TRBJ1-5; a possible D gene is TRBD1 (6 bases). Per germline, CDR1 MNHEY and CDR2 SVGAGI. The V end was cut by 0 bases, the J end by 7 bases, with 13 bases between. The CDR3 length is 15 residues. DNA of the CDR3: TGTGCCAGCAGTTACTCGGGTAGGGGGGGACAGCCCCAGCATTTT. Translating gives CASSYSGRGGQPQHF.

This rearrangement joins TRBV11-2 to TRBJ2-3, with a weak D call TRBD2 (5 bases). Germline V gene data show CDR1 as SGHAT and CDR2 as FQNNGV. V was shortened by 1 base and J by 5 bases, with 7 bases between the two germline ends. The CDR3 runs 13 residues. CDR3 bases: TGTGCCAGCAGCTTAGGAGGACTAGATACGCAGTATTTT. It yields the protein CASSLGGLDTQYF.

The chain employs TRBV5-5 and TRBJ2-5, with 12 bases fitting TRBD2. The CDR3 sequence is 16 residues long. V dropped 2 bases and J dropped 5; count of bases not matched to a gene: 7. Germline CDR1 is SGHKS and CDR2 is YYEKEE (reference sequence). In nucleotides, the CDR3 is TGTGCCAGCAGCTTCCTAGCGGGAGGGAAAGGGGAGACCCAGTACTTC. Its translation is CASSFLAGGKGETQYF.

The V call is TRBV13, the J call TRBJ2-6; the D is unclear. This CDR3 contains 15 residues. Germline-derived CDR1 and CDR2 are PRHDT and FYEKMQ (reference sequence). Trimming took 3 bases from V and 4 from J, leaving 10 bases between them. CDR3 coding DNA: TGTGCCAGCAGCTTTGAAGGGTCCGGGGCCAACGTCCTGACTTTC. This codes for CASSFEGSGANVLTF.

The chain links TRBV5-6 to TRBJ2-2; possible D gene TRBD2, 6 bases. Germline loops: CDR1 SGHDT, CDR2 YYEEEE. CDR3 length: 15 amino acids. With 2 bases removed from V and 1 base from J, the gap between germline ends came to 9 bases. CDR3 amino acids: CASSFSGLNTGELFF. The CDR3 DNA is TGTGCCAGCAGCTTTAGCGGCTTGAACACCGGGGAGCTGTTTTTT. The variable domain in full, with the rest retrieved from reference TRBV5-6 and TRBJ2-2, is DAGVTQSPTHLIKTRGQQVTLRCSPKSGHDTVSWYQQALGQGPQFIFQYYEEEERQRGNFPDRFSGHQFPNYSSELNVNALLLGDSALYLCASSFSGLNTGELFFGEGSRLTVL.

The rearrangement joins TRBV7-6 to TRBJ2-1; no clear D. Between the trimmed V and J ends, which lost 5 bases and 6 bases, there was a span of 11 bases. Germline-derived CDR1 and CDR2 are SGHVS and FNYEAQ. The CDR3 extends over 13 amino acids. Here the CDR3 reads CASSLSSGNEQFF. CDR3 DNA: TGTGCCAGCAGCCTCAGCTCAGGCAATGAGCAGTTCTTC.

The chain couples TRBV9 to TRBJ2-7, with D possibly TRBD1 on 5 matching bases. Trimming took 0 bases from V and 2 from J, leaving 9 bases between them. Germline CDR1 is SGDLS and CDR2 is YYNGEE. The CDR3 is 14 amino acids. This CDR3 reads CASSVVRQTYEQYF. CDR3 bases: TGTGCCAGCAGCGTAGTCCGACAGACCTACGAGCAGTACTTC.

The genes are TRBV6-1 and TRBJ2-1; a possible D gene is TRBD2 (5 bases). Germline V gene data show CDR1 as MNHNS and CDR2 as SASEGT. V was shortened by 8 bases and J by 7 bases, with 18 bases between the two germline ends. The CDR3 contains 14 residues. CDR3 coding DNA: TGTGCCAGCTCAGCGGATTTACATCTGAATGAGCAGTTCTTC. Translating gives CASSADLHLNEQFF.

The CDR3 DNA reads as TGTGCCAGCAGTGAAAGGGGAGAATACGAGCAGTACTTC. Translation: CASSERGEYEQYF. V and J are TRBV6-1 and TRBJ2-7; D may be TRBD1 or TRBD2 (5 bases each). V was pared by 2 bases and J by 4 bases, with 9 bases between. This CDR3 has 13 residues. Germline CDR1 and CDR2: MNHNS and SASEGT.

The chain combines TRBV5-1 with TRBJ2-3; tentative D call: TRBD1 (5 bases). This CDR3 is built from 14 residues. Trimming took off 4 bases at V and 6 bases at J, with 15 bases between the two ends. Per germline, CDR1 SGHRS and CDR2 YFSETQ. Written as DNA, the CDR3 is TGCGCCAGCAGCCCGAGACAGAACCAGGATACGCAGTATTTT. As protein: CASSPRQNQDTQYF.